A single T cell receptor (beta chain) is shown here with its context. TCRdb keeps only in-frame clones here, not all; method: immunoSEQ multiplex PCR. Seen here are hundreds of thousands of clones, 86% observed once, and the top ten hold over 5.5%. V lost 4 bases to trimming and J lost 1 base, with 11 bases between them. Looked up from germline, CDR1 is SGDLS and CDR2 is YYNGEE. The CDR3 runs 14 residues. These data are taken from a study of blood T cell repertoires in COVID-19. This clonotype was sampled from a woman older than 75 with COVID-19, enrolled during active disease. The sequenced sample consisted of peripheral blood. The chain joins TRBV9 to TRBJ1-2, with D unresolved. The CDR3 loop reads CASSQVTVNYGYTF. The CDR3 DNA sequence: TGTGCCAGCAGCCAGGTCACGGTTAACTATGGCTACACCTTC.